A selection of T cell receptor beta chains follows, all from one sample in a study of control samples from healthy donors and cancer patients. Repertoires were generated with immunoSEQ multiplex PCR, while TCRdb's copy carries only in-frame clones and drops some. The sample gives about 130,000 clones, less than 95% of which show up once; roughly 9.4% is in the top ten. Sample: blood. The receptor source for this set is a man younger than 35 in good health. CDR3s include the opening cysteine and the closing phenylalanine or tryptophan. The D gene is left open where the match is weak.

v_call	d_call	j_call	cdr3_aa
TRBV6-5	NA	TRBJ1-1	CASSLVVNTEAFF
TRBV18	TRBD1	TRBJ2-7	CASSHQDRMNEQYF
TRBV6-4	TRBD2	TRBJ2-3	CASSDSPSGASTDTQYF
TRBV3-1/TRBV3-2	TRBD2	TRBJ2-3	CASSPTSGPTDTQYF
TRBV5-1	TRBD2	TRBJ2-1	CASSQVAGGPTYNEQFF
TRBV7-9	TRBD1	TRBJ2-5	CASSPTGGSGQETQYF
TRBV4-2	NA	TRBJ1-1	CASSQEQGLYNTEAFF
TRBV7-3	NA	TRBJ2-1	CASSVQGSDSYNEQFF
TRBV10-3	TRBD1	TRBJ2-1	CAIRDRGDNEQFF
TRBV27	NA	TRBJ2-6	CASSLGTSGANVLTF
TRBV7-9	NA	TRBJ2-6	CASSSLQGRGANVLTF
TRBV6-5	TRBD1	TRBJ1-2	CASSKDRGRGYTF
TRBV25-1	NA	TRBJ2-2	CASTPPGRRNTGELFF
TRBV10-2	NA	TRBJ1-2	CASSDRLNRMGGYTF
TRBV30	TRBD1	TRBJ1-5	CAWRGQGNQPQHF
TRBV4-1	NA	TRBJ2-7	CASSREPQDTVAYEQYF
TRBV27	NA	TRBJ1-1	CASSPYTSRNTEAFF
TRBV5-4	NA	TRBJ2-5	CASSLGQRTETQYF
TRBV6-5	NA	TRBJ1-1	CASSRAALNTEAFF
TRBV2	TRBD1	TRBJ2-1	CASSSGTGGVRQFF
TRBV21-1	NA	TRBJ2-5	CASIGTQYF
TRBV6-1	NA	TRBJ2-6	CASSEDGSGANVLTF
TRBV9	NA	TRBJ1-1	CASSRKDRNTEAFF
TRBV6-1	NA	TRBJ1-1	CASSDGGIWDTEAFF
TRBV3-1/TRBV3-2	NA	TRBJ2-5	CASSQDWTAYQETQYF
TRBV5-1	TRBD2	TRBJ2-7	CASSLRLLAGGRDEQYF
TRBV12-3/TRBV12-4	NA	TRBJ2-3	CASRRSDTQYF
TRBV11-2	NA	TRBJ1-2	CASSLVRAQFNYGYTF
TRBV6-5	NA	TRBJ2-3	CASSYYPRDTQYF
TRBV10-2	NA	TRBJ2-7	CASRERFGVSSYEQYF
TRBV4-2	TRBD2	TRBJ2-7	CASSPGDYGAYEQYF
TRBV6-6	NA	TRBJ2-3	CASRPGADTQYF
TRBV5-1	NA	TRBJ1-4	CASSGDTTNEKLFF
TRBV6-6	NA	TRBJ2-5	CASSFSEYQETQYF
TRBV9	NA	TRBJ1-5	CASSVEGGSQPQHF
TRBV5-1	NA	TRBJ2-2	CASSLTGWNTGELFF
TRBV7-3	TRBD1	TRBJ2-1	CASSLTKGGEQFF
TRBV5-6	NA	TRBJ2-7	CASSLLRDTAYEQYF
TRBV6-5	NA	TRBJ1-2	CASTNGRGSGYTF
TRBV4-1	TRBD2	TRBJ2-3	CASSQVSGGARDTQYF
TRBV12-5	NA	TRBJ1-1	CASGSQGETEAFF
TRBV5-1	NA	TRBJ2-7	CASSPDEGSYEQYF
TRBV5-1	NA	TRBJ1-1	CASNWGTEAFF
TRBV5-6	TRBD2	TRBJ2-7	CASSLPGGLGFEQYF
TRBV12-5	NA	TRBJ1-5	CASGMGPLRNQPQHF
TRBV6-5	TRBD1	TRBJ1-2	CASRQGAYYGYTF
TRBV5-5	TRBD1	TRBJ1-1	CASSLRDRGRTEAFF
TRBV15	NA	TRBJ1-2	CATSRGWRDGYTF
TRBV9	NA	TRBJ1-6	CASSTTPDPTYNSPLHF
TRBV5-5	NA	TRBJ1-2	CASSGRSNYGYTF
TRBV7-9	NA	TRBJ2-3	CASSLAGGTDTQYF
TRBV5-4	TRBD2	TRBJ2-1	CASSFWAGVRNEQFF
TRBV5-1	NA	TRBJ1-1	CASSGPYEAFF